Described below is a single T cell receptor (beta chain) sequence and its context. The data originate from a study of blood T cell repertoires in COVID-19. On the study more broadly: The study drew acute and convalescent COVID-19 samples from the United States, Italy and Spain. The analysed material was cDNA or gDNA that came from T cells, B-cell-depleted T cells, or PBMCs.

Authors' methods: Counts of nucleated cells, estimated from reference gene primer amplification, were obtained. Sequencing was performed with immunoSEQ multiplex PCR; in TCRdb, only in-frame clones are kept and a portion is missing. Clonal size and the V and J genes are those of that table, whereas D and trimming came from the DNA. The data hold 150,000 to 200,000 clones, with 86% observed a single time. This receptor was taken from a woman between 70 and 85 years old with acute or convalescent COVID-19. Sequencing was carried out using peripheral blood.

The CDR3 nucleotides are TGTGCCAGCAGCTCCCCCGACAGGGGCCCAAACACTGAAGCTTTCTTT. This sequence encodes CASSSPDRGPNTEAFF. V usage is TRBV5-4 and J usage is TRBJ1-1, with 8 bases identical to TRBD1. Germline V gives CDR1 SGHNT, CDR2 YYREEE (reference sequence). This CDR3 has 16 residues. The junction had 9 bases not matched to a gene; V was cut back by 3 bases and J by 2 bases.